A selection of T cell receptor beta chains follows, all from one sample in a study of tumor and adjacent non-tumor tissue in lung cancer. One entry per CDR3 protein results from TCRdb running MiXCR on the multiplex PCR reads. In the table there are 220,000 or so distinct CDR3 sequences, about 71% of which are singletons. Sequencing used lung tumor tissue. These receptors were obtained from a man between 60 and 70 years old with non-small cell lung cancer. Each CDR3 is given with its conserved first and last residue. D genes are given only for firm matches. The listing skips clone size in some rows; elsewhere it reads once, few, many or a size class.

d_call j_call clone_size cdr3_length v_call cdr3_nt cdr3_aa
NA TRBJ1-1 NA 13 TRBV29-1 TGTGGCGTTGAAGAATGGCAGAACACTGAAGCTTTCTTT CGVEEWQNTEAFF
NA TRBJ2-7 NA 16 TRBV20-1 TGCAGTGCTAGGGCCGGCAGGGACACCCTCTTCAACGGGCAGTACTTC CSARAGRDTLFNGQYF
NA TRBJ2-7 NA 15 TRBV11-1 TGTGCCAGCAGCTCCTCGGAGAGGGGGACATACGACCAGTACTTC CASSSSERGTYDQYF
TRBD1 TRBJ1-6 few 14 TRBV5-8 TGTGCCAGCAGCTTGCTGGACAGGAATTCACCCCTCCACTTT CASSLLDRNSPLHF
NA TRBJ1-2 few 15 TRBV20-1 TGCAGTGCTAGAGATACCGGCAGTCTCAACTATGGCTACACCTTC CSARDTGSLNYGYTF
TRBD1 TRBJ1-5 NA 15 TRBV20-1 TGCAATGCTAGAGAACACAGGGGGCAGGGTCAGCCCCTGCATTTT CNAREHRGQGQPLHF
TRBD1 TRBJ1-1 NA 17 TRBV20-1 TGCAGTGTTAGAGATCAGGCCAGGGGGGTCAGGGACACTGAAGCTTTCTTT CSVRDQARGVRDTEAFF
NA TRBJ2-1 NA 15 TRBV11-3 TGTGCCAGCAGCTTAAACCGTGAGGCGATCAATGAGCAGTTCTTC CASSLNREAINEQFF
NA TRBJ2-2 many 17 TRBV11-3 TGTGCCAGCAGCTTAGATTTAGACATAGGAAATACCGGGGAGCTGTTTTTT CASSLDLDIGNTGELFF
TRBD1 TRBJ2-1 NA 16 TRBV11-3 TGTGCCAGCAGCTTAGCTTCGGGACAGGGTTACAACGAGCACTTCTTC CASSLASGQGYNEHFF
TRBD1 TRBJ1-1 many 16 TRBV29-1 TGCAGCGTTGAAGGCTCCGGGACAGGAGTGAACACTGAAGCTTTCTTT CSVEGSGTGVNTEAFF
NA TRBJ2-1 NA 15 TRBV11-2 TGTGCCTGCAGCTTAGATCTTGGGGTCCAAGATGAACAGTTCTTC CACSLDLGVQDEQFF
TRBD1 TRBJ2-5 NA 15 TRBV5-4 TGTGCCAGCAGCTTGAAAGGGACAGCCCAAGAGACCCAGTACTTC CASSLKGTAQETQYF
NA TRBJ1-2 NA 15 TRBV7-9 TGTACCAGCAGCTTAGGCCCGGGGCTCAACTATGGCTACACCTTC CTSSLGPGLNYGYTF
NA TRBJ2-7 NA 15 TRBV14 TGTGCCTGCAGCCAAGGATCAGGGAGTTTCTACGAGCAGTACTTC CACSQGSGSFYEQYF
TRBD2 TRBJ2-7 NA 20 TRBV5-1 TGCGCCAGCAGCCGCTCGCTCGGGGGTATCTCTAGCGGGGGGGCCTACGAGCAGTACTTC CASSRSLGGISSGGAYEQYF
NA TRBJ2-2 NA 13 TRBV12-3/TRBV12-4 TGTGTCAGCAGTTTTGGCGTCACCGGGGAGTTGTTTTTT CVSSFGVTGELFF
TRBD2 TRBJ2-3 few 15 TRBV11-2 TGTGCCAGCAGTGTCCTAGCGGGGGGGACAGATACGCAGTATTTT CASSVLAGGTDTQYF
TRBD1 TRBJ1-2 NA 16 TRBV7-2 TGTGCCAGCAGCCCTCACCCCCGGGACAGGGGTTATGGCTACACCTTC CASSPHPRDRGYGYTF
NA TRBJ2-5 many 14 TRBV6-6 TGTGCCAGCAGTTACGCGGGGGCCCAAGAGACCCAGTACTTC CASSYAGAQETQYF
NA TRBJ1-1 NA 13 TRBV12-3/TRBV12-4 TGTGCCAGCAGCCTCAAGGACCACACTGAAGCTTTCTTT CASSLKDHTEAFF
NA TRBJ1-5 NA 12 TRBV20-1 TGCAGTGCTAGTCGCGGCGATCAGCCCCAGCATTTT CSASRGDQPQHF
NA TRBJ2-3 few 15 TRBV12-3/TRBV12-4 TGTGCCAGCAGTTTGGGGCGTCTACTCACAGATACGCAGTATTTT CASSLGRLLTDTQYF
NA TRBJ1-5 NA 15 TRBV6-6 TGTGCCAGCAGTTATGGGACAAGGGAAGTGCAGCCCCAGCATTTT CASSYGTREVQPQHF
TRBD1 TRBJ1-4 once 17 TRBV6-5 TGTGCCAGCATGCGTGACAGGGGGGCCGGAACTAAAGAAAAACTGTTTTTT CASMRDRGAGTKEKLFF
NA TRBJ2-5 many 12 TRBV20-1 TGCAGTGCTCCGGGCGCGGTGGAGACCCAGTACTTC CSAPGAVETQYF
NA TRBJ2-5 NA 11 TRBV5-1 TGCGCCAGCAGCTTGGACAGTGACCAGTACTTC CASSLDSDQYF
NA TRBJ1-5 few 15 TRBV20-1 TGCAGTGCTAGAGAACATATGGGGCTGGGTCAGCCCCAGCATTTT CSAREHMGLGQPQHF
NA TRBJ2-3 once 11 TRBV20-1 TGCATTGGACTATGGACGGATACGCAGTATTTT CIGLWTDTQYF
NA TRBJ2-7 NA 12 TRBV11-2 TGTGCTAGCAGCCACCCCTTCGGCGAGCAGTACTTC CASSHPFGEQYF
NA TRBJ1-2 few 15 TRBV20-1 TGCAGTGCTAGACCTGTGGTCCTGGATTCCTATGACTACACCTTC CSARPVVLDSYDYTF
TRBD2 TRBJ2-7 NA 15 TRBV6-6 TGTGCCAGCAGTTCCCCTACGGGAGGGCGGTACGAGCAGTACTTC CASSSPTGGRYEQYF
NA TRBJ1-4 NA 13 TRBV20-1 TGCAATGCTAGGCGCGGGCTCGATGAAAAACTGTTTTTT CNARRGLDEKLFF
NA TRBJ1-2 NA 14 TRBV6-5 TGTGCCAAGGGACGGGGGAAATCTAACTATGGCTACACCTTC CAKGRGKSNYGYTF
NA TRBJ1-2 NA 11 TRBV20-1 TGCAGTGCTAGAGGCGACCCTGGCTACATCTTC CSARGDPGYIF
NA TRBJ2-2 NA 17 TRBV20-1 TGCAGTGCTAGAGCTTCGGGTGGGCGGAGTAACACCGGGGAGCTGTTTTTT CSARASGGRSNTGELFF
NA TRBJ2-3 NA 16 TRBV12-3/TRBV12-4 TGTGCCAGCAGTTTAGGGCAGGGGTCCTACACAGTTACGCAGTATTTT CASSLGQGSYTVTQYF
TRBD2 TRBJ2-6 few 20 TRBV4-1 TGCGCCAGCAGCCAAGATAGGTCCAGCGGGGGGATCTCTGGGGCCAACGTCCTGACTTTC CASSQDRSSGGISGANVLTF
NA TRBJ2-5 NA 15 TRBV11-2 TGTGCCAGCAGCCCCCACAAGGATGGGCGTGAGACCCAGTACTTC CASSPHKDGRETQYF
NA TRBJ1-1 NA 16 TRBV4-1 TGCGCCAGCAGCCAAGATATCCACTCGATGAAGACTGAAGCTTTCTTT CASSQDIHSMKTEAFF
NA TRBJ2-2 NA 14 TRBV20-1 TGCAGTGCTAGAGCCGGCGGGAACATCGGGGAGCTGTTTTTT CSARAGGNIGELFF
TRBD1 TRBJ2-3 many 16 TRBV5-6 TGTGCCAGCAGCCTGGGGACAGGGGTTAGCACAGATACGCAGTATTTT CASSLGTGVSTDTQYF
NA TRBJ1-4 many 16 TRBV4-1 TGCGCCAGCAGCCAAGGGGGCAGGGGCCTTAATGAAAAACTGTTTTTT CASSQGGRGLNEKLFF
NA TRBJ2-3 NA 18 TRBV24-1 TGTGCCACCAGTGATTTGCGGCTTGGGGAAGCGAGAGCAGATACGCAGTATTTT CATSDLRLGEARADTQYF
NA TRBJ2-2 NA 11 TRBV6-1 TGCGCCAGCAGCATGCCTGGGGAGCTGTATTTT CASSMPGELYF
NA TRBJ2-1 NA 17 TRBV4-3 TGCGCCAGCAGCCAGGCTGGGGGTAGCGGCCCCTACAATGAGCAGTTCTTC CASSQAGGSGPYNEQFF
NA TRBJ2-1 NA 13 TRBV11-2 TGTGTCAGCAGTCCTGCATTTTACAATGAGCAGTTCTTC CVSSPAFYNEQFF
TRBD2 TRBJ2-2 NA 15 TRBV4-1 TGCGCCAGCCACGACACGGGAGGAAACACCGGGGAGCTGTCTTTT CASHDTGGNTGELSF
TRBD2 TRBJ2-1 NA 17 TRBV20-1 TGCAGTATCCAGTCCTTAGCGGGGGAATTCTTGTACAATGAGCAGTTCTTC CSIQSLAGEFLYNEQFF
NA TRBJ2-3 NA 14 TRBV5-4 TGTGCCAGCAGCTTGAGGGGGGCGGCAGATATGCAGTATTTT CASSLRGAADMQYF
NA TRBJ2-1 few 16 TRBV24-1 TGTGCCACCAGTGATTTGGGGATAGCGTCGTACAATGAGCAGTTCTTC CATSDLGIASYNEQFF
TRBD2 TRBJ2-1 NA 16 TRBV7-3 TGTGCCAGCAGCTTAGCAGGACTAGCCCTCTACACTGAGCAGTTCTTC CASSLAGLALYTEQFF
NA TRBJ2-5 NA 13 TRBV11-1 TGTGTCAGCAGCTTAGCAACTGATGAGACCCAGTACTTC CVSSLATDETQYF
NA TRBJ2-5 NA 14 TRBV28 TGTGCCAGCAGAACAGAAAACGACCAAGAGACCCAGTACTTC CASRTENDQETQYF
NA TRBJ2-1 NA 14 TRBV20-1 TGCAGTGCTAGAGTTCGGGTGGGACATGGTGAGCAGGTCTTC CSARVRVGHGEQVF
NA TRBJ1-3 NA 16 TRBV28 TGTGCCAGCATTTTACCCGGACGGTTCTCTGAAAACACCATATATTTT CASILPGRFSENTIYF
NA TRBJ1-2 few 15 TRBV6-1 TGTGCCAGCAGTCCGGACCCAGTCAGGGGATATGGCTACACCTTC CASSPDPVRGYGYTF
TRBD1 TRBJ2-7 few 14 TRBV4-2 TGTGCCAGCAGCCAAGAATGGACAGGGCACGAGCAGTACTTC CASSQEWTGHEQYF
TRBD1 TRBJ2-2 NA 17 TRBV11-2 TGTGCCAGCAGCCGTTCACGGGACAGGGCGGACACCGCGGACCTGTTTTTT CASSRSRDRADTADLFF
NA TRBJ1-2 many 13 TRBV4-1 TGCGCCAGCAGCCAGCCTCGGGGCTATGGCTACACCTTC CASSQPRGYGYTF